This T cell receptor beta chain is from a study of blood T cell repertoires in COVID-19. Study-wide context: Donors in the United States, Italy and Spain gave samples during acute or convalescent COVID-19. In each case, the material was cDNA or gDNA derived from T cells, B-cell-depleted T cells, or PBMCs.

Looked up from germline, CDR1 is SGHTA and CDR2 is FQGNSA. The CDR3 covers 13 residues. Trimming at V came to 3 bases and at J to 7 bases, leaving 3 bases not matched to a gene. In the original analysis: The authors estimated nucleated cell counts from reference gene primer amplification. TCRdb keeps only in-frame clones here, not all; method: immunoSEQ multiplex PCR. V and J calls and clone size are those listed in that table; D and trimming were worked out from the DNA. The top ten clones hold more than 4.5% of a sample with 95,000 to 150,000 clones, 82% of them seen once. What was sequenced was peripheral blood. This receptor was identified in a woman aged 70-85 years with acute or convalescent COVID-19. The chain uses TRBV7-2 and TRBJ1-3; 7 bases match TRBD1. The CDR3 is CASSLTGLNTIYF. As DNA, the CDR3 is TGTGCCAGCAGCTTGACAGGGCTGAACACCATATATTTT.